The 3 T cell receptor beta chains listed next were all sequenced from one sample in a study of blood T cells in healthy people across ages. Sample-barcoded 5' priming and a J-beta primer mix drove a second PCR of roughly 7 to 11 cycles. TCRdb reprocessed the 5' RACE reads via MiXCR and lists one record per CDR3 protein. The sample has roughly 700,000 distinct CDR3 sequences, roughly 25% seen once. The sample also formed part of further work on T cells of mothers and their children.

Material for sequencing was blood. Receptors originate from a boy younger than 18 in good health.

The chain carries TRBV3-1 and TRBJ2-7; D unresolved. The V end was cut by 1 base, the J end by 0 bases, with 10 bases between. The CDR3 is made up of 15 amino acids. Germline V gives CDR1 LGHDT, CDR2 YNNKEL (reference sequence). CDR3 nucleotides: TGTGCCAGCAGCCAAGGTTGGGGTCCCTCCTACGAGCAGTACTTC. This codes for CASSQGWGPSYEQYF.

The chain recombines TRBV3-1 with TRBJ1-5; D may be TRBD1 (6 bases). The germline gives CDR1 LGHDT, CDR2 YNNKEL (reference sequence). The CDR3 consists of 15 residues. V was shortened by 1 base and J by 7 bases, with 14 bases between the two germline ends. The CDR3 DNA reads as TGTGCCAGCAGCCAAGGGGACAAAGTTGGACAGCCCCAGCATTTT. Its translation: CASSQGDKVGQPQHF.

The chain uses TRBV5-1 and TRBJ2-5; 7 bases map to TRBD1. This CDR3 has 12 residues. After removal of 9 bases from V and 10 bases from J, the junction contained 12 bases not matched to a gene. Germline loops: CDR1 SGHRS, CDR2 YFSETQ. The CDR3 DNA follows: TGCGCCACCAGGACAGGTCAAGGGAGCCAGTACTTC. It yields the protein CATRTGQGSQYF.